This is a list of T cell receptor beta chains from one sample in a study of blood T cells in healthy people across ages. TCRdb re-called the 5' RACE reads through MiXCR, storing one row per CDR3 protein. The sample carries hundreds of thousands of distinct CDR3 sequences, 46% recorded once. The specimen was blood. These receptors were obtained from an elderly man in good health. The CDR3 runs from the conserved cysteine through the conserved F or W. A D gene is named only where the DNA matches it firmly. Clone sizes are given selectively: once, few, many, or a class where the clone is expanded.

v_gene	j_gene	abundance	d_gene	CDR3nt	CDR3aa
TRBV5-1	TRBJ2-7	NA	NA	TGCGCCAGCACCACCGGGACTGGGACCTACGAGCAGTACTTC	CASTTGTGTYEQYF
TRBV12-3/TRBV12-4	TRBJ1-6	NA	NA	TGTGCCAGCAGTGGAGACAGCATCTCACCCCTCCACTTT	CASSGDSISPLHF
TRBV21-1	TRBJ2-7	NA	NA	TGTGCCAGCAGCCCGACGCGTGTTAGAGGGAAGGTCTACGAGCAGTACTTC	CASSPTRVRGKVYEQYF
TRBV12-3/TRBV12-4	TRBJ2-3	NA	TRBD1	TGTGCCAGCAGTTCCCGGACAGGGCCCCGGGTAGATACGCAGTATTTT	CASSSRTGPRVDTQYF
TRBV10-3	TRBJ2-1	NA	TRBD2	TGTGCCATCAGTGAGCCGTCCCAAGTTAGCGGGAGGCCCTACAATGAGCAGTTCTTC	CAISEPSQVSGRPYNEQFF
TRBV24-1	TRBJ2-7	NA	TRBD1	TGTGCCACCAGTGACCCAGGACAGGGGGCCTACGAGCAGTACTTC	CATSDPGQGAYEQYF
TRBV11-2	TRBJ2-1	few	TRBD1	TGTGCCAGCAGCCAAGTCCGGGACAGGTACAATGAGCAGTTCTTC	CASSQVRDRYNEQFF
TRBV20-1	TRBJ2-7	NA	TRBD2	TGCAGTGCCATCGGACTAGCGGGGGTCTCCTCCTACGAGCAGTACTTC	CSAIGLAGVSSYEQYF
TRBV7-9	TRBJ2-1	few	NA	TGTGCCAGCAGCCCACGCCAGGGAGGACATGAGCAGTTCTTC	CASSPRQGGHEQFF
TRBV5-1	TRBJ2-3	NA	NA	TGCGCCAGCACTAGAGATACGCAGTATTTT	CASTRDTQYF
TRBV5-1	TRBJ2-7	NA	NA	TGCGCCAGCTCCCCGGGGCAGCCGATCTCCTACGAGCAGTACTTC	CASSPGQPISYEQYF
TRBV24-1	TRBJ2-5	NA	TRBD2	TGTGCCACCAGTGATTATCCGGGACTAGCAGCCCAAGAGACCCAGTACTTC	CATSDYPGLAAQETQYF
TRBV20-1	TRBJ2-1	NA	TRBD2	TGCAGTGCTACGGGACTAACGGCTTACAATGAGCAGTTCTTC	CSATGLTAYNEQFF
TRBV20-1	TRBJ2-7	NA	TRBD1	TGCAGTGCTAGAGTGGCAGGGGGCACAGGCGAGCAGTACTTC	CSARVAGGTGEQYF
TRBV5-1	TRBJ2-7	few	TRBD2	TGCGCCAGCAGCCCCCTGACTAGCGGGACCTCCTACGAGCAGTACTTC	CASSPLTSGTSYEQYF
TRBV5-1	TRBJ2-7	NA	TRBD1	TGCGCCAGCAGAATACAGGGGGTCTCCTACGAGCAGTACTTC	CASRIQGVSYEQYF
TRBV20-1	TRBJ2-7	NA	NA	TGCAGTGCTAGACCCCCGGGGTTTGGCGGCGAGCAGTACTTC	CSARPPGFGGEQYF
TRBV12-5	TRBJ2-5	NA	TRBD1	TGTGCTAGTGCCCCCGGGACAGGGATCTACAATGAGCAGTACTTC	CASAPGTGIYNEQYF
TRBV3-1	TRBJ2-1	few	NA	TGTGCCAGCAGCCAAGACGGTCGAACCCAAAGAAATGAGCAGTTCTTC	CASSQDGRTQRNEQFF
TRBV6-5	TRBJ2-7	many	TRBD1	TGTGCCAGCACCCTACGACAGGGGGCCGGGCACGAGCAGTACTTC	CASTLRQGAGHEQYF
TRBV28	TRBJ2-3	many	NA	TGTGCCAGCAGTTTGGAGGGTGCCGCGACAGATACGCAGTATTTT	CASSLEGAATDTQYF
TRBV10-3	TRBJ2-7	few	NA	TGTGCCATCAGTGAGTCTAGGGAGTCCTACGAGCAGTACTTC	CAISESRESYEQYF
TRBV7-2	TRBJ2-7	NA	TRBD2	TGTGCCAGCAGCCGGACTAGCGGGAGAGGCGAGCAGTACTTC	CASSRTSGRGEQYF
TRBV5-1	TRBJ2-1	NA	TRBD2	TGCGCCGGCAGCCCACTCGCGGGAGGGCCTAATGAGCAGTTCTTC	CAGSPLAGGPNEQFF
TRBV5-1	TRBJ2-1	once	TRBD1	TGCGCCAGCAGCAACCGGCCGGGACAGAGCTCCTACAATGAGCAGTTCTTC	CASSNRPGQSSYNEQFF
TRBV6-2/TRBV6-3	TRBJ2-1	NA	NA	TGTGCCAGCAGTCCCCACGGCAATTACAATGAGCAGTTCTTC	CASSPHGNYNEQFF
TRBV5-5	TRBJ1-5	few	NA	TGTGCCAGCAGCATAAATGGGGACCAGCCCCAGCATTTT	CASSINGDQPQHF
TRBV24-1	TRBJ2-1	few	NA	TGTGCCACCAGTGATAAGGGACTTCGCAATGAGCAGTTCTTC	CATSDKGLRNEQFF
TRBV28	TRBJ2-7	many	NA	TGTGCCAGCAGTTTAGGGGGTCTTAGCTCCTACGAGCAGTACTTC	CASSLGGLSSYEQYF
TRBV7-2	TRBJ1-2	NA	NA	TGTGCCAGCAGCTTACGGCCTGGAGGGAGGGAATATGGCTACACCTTC	CASSLRPGGREYGYTF
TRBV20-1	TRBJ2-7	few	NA	TGCAGTGCTCCCCCGGCCCCAAGCTCCTACGAGCAGTACTTC	CSAPPAPSSYEQYF
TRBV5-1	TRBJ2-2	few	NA	TGCGCCAGCAGCTTTACGGAGGGGAGTTACAGGGAGCTGTTTTTT	CASSFTEGSYRELFF
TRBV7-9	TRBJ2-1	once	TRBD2	TGTGCCAGCAGCTTAAAAACTGCGGGGGGTGTCGATGGGCAGTTCTTC	CASSLKTAGGVDGQFF
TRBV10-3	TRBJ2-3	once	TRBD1	TGTGCCATCAGCCGAGGACAGGGGACCTCTAGCTGGGGCACATATACGCAGTATTTT	CAISRGQGTSSWGTYTQYF
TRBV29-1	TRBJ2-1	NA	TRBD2	TGCAGCGTTAGCGGGAGGGCCGTTTACAATGAGCAGTTCTTC	CSVSGRAVYNEQFF
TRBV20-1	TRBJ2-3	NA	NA	TGCAGTGCTAGGCCCTTAGGGAAGGGTGCCGGTACGCAGTATTTT	CSARPLGKGAGTQYF
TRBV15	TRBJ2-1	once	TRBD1	TGTGCCACCAGCAGTCAACAACCCGGGACAGGGACTAACAATGAGCAGTTCTTC	CATSSQQPGTGTNNEQFF
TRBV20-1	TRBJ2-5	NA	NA	TGCAGTGCTAGGCTAACCGGGACGCGCTACGGGAATGAGCAGTACTTC	CSARLTGTRYGNEQYF
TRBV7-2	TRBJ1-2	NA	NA	TGTGCCAGCAGCTTAGCACTCCCAAACTATGGCTACACCTTC	CASSLALPNYGYTF
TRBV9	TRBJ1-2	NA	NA	TGTGCCAGCAGCCCGGGGACAACTCGTAACTATGGCTACACCTTC	CASSPGTTRNYGYTF
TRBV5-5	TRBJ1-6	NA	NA	TGTGCCAGCAGCCGGGCCTCAGGGAATTCACCCCTCCACTTT	CASSRASGNSPLHF
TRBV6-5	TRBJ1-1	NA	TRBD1	TGTGCCAGCAGTGACCCAGGGGGGTTCACTGAAGCTTTCTTT	CASSDPGGFTEAFF
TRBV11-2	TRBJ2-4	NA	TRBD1	TGTGCCAGCAGCTTAGCAGGGGGCAGGGTCAACATTCAGTACTTC	CASSLAGGRVNIQYF
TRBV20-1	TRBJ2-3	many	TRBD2	TGCAGTGCTCTTACTAGCGCCGGCACAGATACGCAGTATTTT	CSALTSAGTDTQYF
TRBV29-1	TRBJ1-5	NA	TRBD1	TGCAGCGCACGGGGGGGACAGGTTCACCAGCATTTT	CSARGGQVHQHF
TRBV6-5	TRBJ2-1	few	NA	TGTGCCAGCAGTTACCGCGAAGGGAGGAATGAGCAGTTATTC	CASSYREGRNEQLF
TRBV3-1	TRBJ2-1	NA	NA	TGTGCCAGCAGCCGGAGGACATCCTACAATGAGCAGTTCTTC	CASSRRTSYNEQFF
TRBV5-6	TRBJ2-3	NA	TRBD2	TGTGCCAGCAGTCCGGGGGGATACACAGATACGCAGTATTTT	CASSPGGYTDTQYF
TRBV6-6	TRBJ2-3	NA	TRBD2	TGTGCCAGCAGTTCCATACTAGCGAGTCCCGCAGATACGCAGTATTTT	CASSSILASPADTQYF
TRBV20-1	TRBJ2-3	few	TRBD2	TGCAGTGCTAGAGCCACGGGGGGGGCGGGCAGCACAGATACGCAGTATTTT	CSARATGGAGSTDTQYF
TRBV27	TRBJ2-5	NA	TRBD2	TGTGCCAGCAGTCCAAGGACTAGCGGGGAGAGAGAGACCCAGTACTTC	CASSPRTSGERETQYF
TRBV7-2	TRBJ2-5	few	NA	TGTGCCAGCAGCCCCCCCCCCCTGATCCGGCAAGAGACCCAGTACTTC	CASSPPPLIRQETQYF
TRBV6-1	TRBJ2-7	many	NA	TGTGCCAGCATGATGGGGCAGGTCTACGAGCAGTACTTC	CASMMGQVYEQYF
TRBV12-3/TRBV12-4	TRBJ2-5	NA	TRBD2	TGTGCCAGCAGTCCGGGACTAGCGGGGGATGGGGAGACCCAGTACTTC	CASSPGLAGDGETQYF
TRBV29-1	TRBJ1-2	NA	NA	TGCAGCGTTGAAGCCTCCGGTCGGGGGGTATCCTATGGCTACACCTTC	CSVEASGRGVSYGYTF
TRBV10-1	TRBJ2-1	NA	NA	TGCGCCAGCAGTGATAAGCAGGGCCCTCGGTATGAGCAGTTCTTC	CASSDKQGPRYEQFF
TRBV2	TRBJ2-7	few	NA	TGTGCCAGCAGTGGATCCGGGACTTACGAGCAGTACTTC	CASSGSGTYEQYF
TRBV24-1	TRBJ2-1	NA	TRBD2	TGTGCCACCAGTGACACTAGCGGGAGAGGTTATGAGCAGTTCTTC	CATSDTSGRGYEQFF
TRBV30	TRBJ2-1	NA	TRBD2	TGTGCCTGGAGTGTAGTAAATAGCGGGAGTGCTAGGAATGAGCAGTTCTTC	CAWSVVNSGSARNEQFF